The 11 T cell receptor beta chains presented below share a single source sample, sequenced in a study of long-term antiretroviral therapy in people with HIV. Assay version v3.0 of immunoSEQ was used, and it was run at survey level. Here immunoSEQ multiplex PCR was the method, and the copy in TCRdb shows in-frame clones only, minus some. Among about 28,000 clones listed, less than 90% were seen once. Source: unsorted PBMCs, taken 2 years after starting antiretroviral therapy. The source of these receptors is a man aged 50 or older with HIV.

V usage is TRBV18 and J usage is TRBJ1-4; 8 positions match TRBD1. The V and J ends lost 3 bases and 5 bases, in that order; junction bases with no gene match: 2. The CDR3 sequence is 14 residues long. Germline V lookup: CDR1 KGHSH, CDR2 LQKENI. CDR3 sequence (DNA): TGTGCCAGCTCACCGACAGGGGCAAATGAAAAACTGTTTTTT. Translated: CASSPTGANEKLFF.

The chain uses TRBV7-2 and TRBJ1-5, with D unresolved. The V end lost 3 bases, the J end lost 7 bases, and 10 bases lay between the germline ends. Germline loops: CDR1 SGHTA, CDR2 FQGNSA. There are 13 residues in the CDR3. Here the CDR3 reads CASSFGFGQPQHF. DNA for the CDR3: TGTGCCAGCAGCTTTGGATTTGGACAGCCCCAGCATTTT. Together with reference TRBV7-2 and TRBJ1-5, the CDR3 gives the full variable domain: GAGVSQSPSNKVTEKGKDVELRCDPISGHTALYWYRQSLGQGLEFLIYFQGNSAPDKSGLPSDRFSAERTGGSVSTLTIQRTQQEDSAVYLCASSFGFGQPQHFGDGTRLSIL.

The DNA for the CDR3 is TGTGCCAGCAGCTCCGGACCCGCTTTTCGGGTCAATGAGCAGTTCTTC. This translates into CASSSGPAFRVNEQFF. The chain combines TRBV7-9 with TRBJ2-1; D ambiguous. Germline V gives CDR1 SEHNR, CDR2 FQNEAQ (reference sequence). CDR3 length equals 16 residues. The V end lost 4 bases, the J end lost 6 bases, and 19 bases lay between the germline ends.

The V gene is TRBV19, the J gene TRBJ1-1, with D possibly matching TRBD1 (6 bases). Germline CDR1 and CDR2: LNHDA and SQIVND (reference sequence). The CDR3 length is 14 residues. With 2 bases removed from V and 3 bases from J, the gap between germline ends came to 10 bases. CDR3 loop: CASSISQGDTEAFF. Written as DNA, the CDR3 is TGTGCCAGTAGTATATCACAGGGAGACACTGAAGCTTTCTTT.

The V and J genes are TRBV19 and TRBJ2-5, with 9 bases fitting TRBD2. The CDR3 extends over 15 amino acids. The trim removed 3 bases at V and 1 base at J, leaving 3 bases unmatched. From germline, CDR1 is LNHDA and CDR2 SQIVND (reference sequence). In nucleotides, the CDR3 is TGTGCCAGTAGTATTAGCGGGGGTTCCCAAGAGACCCAGTACTTC. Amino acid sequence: CASSISGGSQETQYF.

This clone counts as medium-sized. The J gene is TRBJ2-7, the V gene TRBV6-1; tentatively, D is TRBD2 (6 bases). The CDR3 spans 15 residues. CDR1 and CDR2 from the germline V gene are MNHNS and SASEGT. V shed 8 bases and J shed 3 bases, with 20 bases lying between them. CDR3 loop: CASQVVGEASYEQYF. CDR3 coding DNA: TGTGCCAGCCAAGTGGTGGGGGAGGCGAGCTACGAGCAGTACTTC.

CDR3 in DNA: TGTGCCAGTAGTATAGACATGTTGAACTATGGCTACACCTTC. It specifies CASSIDMLNYGYTF. The chain is built from TRBV19 and TRBJ1-2; D remains unclear. Germline V gene data show CDR1 as LNHDA and CDR2 as SQIVND (reference sequence). V lost 0 bases and J lost 2, with 7 bases in between. This CDR3 is built from 14 residues.

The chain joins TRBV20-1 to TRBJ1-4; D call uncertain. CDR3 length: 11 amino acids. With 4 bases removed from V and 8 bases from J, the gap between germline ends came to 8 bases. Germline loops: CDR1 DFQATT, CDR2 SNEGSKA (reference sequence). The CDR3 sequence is CSAIFREKLFF. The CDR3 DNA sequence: TGCAGTGCTATTTTTCGCGAAAAACTGTTTTTT.

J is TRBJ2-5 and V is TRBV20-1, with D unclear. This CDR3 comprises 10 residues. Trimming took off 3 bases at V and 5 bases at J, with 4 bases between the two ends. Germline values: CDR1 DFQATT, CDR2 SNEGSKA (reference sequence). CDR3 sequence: CSARIETQYF. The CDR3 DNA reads TGCAGTGCTAGGATTGAGACCCAGTACTTC.

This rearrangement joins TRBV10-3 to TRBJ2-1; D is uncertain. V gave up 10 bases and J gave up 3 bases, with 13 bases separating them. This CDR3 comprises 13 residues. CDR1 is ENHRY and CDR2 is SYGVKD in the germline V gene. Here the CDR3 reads CATLLDLYNEQFF. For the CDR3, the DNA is TGTGCCACGCTTCTAGATCTCTACAATGAGCAGTTCTTC.

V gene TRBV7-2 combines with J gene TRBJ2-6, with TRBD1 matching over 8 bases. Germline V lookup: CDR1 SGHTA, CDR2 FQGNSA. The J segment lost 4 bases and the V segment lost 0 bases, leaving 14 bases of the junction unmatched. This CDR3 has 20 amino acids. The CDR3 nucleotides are TGTGCCAGCAGCTTAGCCCTAGGACAGGGTGGGAGTGGGGGGGCCAACGTCCTGACTTTC. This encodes CASSLALGQGGSGGANVLTF.